A selection of T cell receptor beta chains follows, all from one sample in a study of blood T cell repertoires in COVID-19. Profiling relied on immunoSEQ multiplex PCR, and the TCRdb table lists in-frame clones only, not all of them. Found here are approximately 250,000 clones, 70% to 90% of them singletons; the top ten hold just under 1%. The sequencing input was peripheral blood. The receptors derive from a man in his forties with acute or convalescent COVID-19. CDR3s include the opening cysteine and the closing phenylalanine or tryptophan. The order of the fields is V gene, D gene, J gene, clone size, CDR3 protein, CDR3 DNA. The D gene is left open where the match is weak. Rows give clone size only sometimes, using once, few, many, or a class for an expanded clone.

V gene: TRBV5-1; D gene: TRBD1; J gene: TRBJ1-1; clone size: NA; CDR3 protein: CASSRTRTGGDTEAFF; CDR3 DNA: TGCGCCAGCAGCCGAACCCGAACAGGGGGCGACACTGAAGCTTTCTTT
V gene: TRBV15; D gene: NA; J gene: TRBJ1-1; clone size: NA; CDR3 protein: CATSSQGNTEAFF; CDR3 DNA: TGTGCCACCAGCAGCCAGGGGAACACTGAAGCTTTCTTT
V gene: TRBV5-1; D gene: NA; J gene: TRBJ2-2; clone size: NA; CDR3 protein: CASSHSQAANTGELFF; CDR3 DNA: TGCGCCAGCAGCCATTCACAGGCAGCGAACACCGGGGAGCTGTTTTTT
V gene: TRBV5-4; D gene: NA; J gene: TRBJ1-2; clone size: NA; CDR3 protein: CASSLDSLYGYTF; CDR3 DNA: TGTGCCAGCAGCCTAGACAGCCTCTATGGCTACACCTTC
V gene: TRBV30; D gene: NA; J gene: TRBJ1-2; clone size: NA; CDR3 protein: CAWSPDTSYGYTF; CDR3 DNA: TGTGCCTGGAGTCCGGACACCTCCTATGGCTACACCTTC
V gene: TRBV19; D gene: NA; J gene: TRBJ2-7; clone size: NA; CDR3 protein: CASSIAAGASYEQYF; CDR3 DNA: TGTGCCAGTAGTATAGCGGCAGGGGCATCCTACGAGCAGTACTTC
V gene: TRBV7-9; D gene: TRBD1; J gene: TRBJ2-5; clone size: NA; CDR3 protein: CASSSPTGGFETQYF; CDR3 DNA: TGTGCCAGCAGCAGCCCGACAGGGGGCTTTGAGACCCAGTACTTC
V gene: TRBV14; D gene: TRBD1; J gene: TRBJ1-4; clone size: NA; CDR3 protein: CASSNYRGRNEKLFF; CDR3 DNA: TGTGCCAGCAGCAATTACAGGGGGCGTAATGAAAAACTGTTTTTT
V gene: TRBV12-3/TRBV12-4; D gene: TRBD1; J gene: TRBJ1-5; clone size: NA; CDR3 protein: CASSFRGNQPQHF; CDR3 DNA: TGTGCCAGCAGTTTCAGGGGGAATCAGCCCCAGCATTTT
V gene: TRBV19; D gene: NA; J gene: TRBJ1-6; clone size: few; CDR3 protein: CASSRGITSPLHF; CDR3 DNA: TGTGCCAGTAGCCGGGGGATCACTTCACCCCTCCACTTT
V gene: TRBV9; D gene: NA; J gene: TRBJ2-2; clone size: NA; CDR3 protein: CASSVGGKNTGELFF; CDR3 DNA: TGTGCCAGCAGCGTAGGAGGAAAGAACACCGGGGAGCTGTTTTTT
V gene: TRBV6-1; D gene: NA; J gene: TRBJ2-7; clone size: NA; CDR3 protein: CASSEIVRPQYF; CDR3 DNA: TGTGCCAGCAGTGAAATAGTCAGGCCGCAGTACTTC
V gene: TRBV6-4; D gene: TRBD1; J gene: TRBJ1-2; clone size: once; CDR3 protein: CATSDRSGYGYTF; CDR3 DNA: TGTGCCACCTCGGACAGGTCGGGCTATGGCTACACCTTC
V gene: TRBV7-9; D gene: TRBD1; J gene: TRBJ2-1; clone size: NA; CDR3 protein: CASSRDGQGAYEQFF; CDR3 DNA: TGTGCCAGCAGCCGAGACGGACAGGGGGCCTATGAGCAGTTCTTC
V gene: TRBV5-1; D gene: NA; J gene: TRBJ1-3; clone size: NA; CDR3 protein: CASSSGTAGNTIYF; CDR3 DNA: TGCGCCAGCAGCTCTGGGACTGCCGGAAACACCATATATTTT
V gene: TRBV18; D gene: NA; J gene: TRBJ2-5; clone size: NA; CDR3 protein: CASSPHNLETQYF; CDR3 DNA: TGTGCCAGCTCACCCCACAACCTGGAGACCCAGTACTTC
V gene: TRBV6-6; D gene: TRBD1; J gene: TRBJ1-5; clone size: NA; CDR3 protein: CASSLNWDSASNQPQHF; CDR3 DNA: TGTGCCAGCAGTCTAAACTGGGACAGCGCTAGCAATCAGCCCCAGCATTTT
V gene: TRBV6-6; D gene: TRBD1; J gene: TRBJ1-6; clone size: NA; CDR3 protein: CASSYGETGRSPLHF; CDR3 DNA: TGTGCCAGCAGTTACGGTGAGACAGGGAGATCACCCCTCCACTTT
V gene: TRBV19; D gene: NA; J gene: TRBJ1-5; clone size: NA; CDR3 protein: CASSIQVTVEPQHF; CDR3 DNA: TGTGCCAGTAGTATCCAAGTAACAGTGGAGCCCCAGCATTTT
V gene: TRBV9; D gene: NA; J gene: TRBJ1-1; clone size: NA; CDR3 protein: CASSVQLEAFF; CDR3 DNA: TGTGCCAGCAGCGTACAACTTGAAGCTTTCTTT
V gene: TRBV5-1; D gene: NA; J gene: TRBJ2-3; clone size: NA; CDR3 protein: CASSLQGGTDTQYF; CDR3 DNA: TGCGCCAGCAGCTTGCAGGGGGGAACAGATACGCAGTATTTT
V gene: TRBV7-9; D gene: NA; J gene: TRBJ1-5; clone size: NA; CDR3 protein: CASSSGTNYQPQHF; CDR3 DNA: TGTGCCAGCAGTTCCGGGACAAATTATCAGCCCCAGCATTTT
V gene: TRBV5-5; D gene: NA; J gene: TRBJ1-4; clone size: NA; CDR3 protein: CASSFYQAEKLFF; CDR3 DNA: TGTGCCAGCAGCTTTTATCAGGCTGAAAAACTGTTTTTT
V gene: TRBV27; D gene: NA; J gene: TRBJ1-2; clone size: NA; CDR3 protein: CASSPWTGNGYTF; CDR3 DNA: TGTGCCAGCTCCCCCTGGACGGGGAATGGCTACACCTTC
V gene: TRBV7-3; D gene: NA; J gene: TRBJ1-1; clone size: NA; CDR3 protein: CASSLRGGRSTEAFF; CDR3 DNA: TGTGCCAGCAGCTTACGGGGGGGCAGATCCACTGAAGCTTTCTTT
V gene: TRBV3-1/TRBV3-2; D gene: NA; J gene: TRBJ2-7; clone size: NA; CDR3 protein: CASSQAQGKSYEQYF; CDR3 DNA: TGTGCCAGCAGCCAAGCCCAGGGTAAGTCCTACGAGCAGTACTTC
V gene: TRBV19; D gene: TRBD1; J gene: TRBJ1-4; clone size: once; CDR3 protein: CASSGPGTGGEKLFF; CDR3 DNA: TGTGCCAGTAGTGGCCCCGGGACAGGCGGTGAAAAACTGTTTTTT
V gene: TRBV30; D gene: TRBD1; J gene: TRBJ1-2; clone size: NA; CDR3 protein: CAWSVTGGSYGYTF; CDR3 DNA: TGTGCCTGGAGTGTAACAGGGGGCTCCTATGGCTACACCTTC